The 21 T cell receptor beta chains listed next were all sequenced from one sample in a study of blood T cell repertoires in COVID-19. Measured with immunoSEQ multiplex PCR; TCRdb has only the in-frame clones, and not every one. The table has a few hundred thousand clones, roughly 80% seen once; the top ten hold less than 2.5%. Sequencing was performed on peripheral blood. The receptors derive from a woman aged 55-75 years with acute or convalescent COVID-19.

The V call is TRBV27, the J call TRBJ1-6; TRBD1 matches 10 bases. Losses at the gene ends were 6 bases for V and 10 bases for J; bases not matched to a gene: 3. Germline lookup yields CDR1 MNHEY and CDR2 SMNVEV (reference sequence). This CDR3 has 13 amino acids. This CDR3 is CASRDRGQSPLHF. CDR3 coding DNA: TGTGCCAGCAGAGACAGGGGGCAATCACCCCTCCACTTT.

The CDR3 coding sequence is TGTGCCAGCAGCTTAGTAGTCTTTCCAGGGCCGAACACCGGGGAGCTGTTTTTT. Protein sequence: CASSLVVFPGPNTGELFF. This chain links TRBV7-6 with TRBJ2-2; possibly TRBD1 for D (5 bases). The germline gives CDR1 SGHVS, CDR2 FNYEAQ. CDR3 size: 18 residues. Trimming cost V 1 base and J 0 bases, with 15 bases left between them. The full variable domain, completed using reference TRBV7-6 and TRBJ2-2, is GAGVSQSPRYKVTKRGQDVALRCDPISGHVSLYWYRQALGQGPEFLTYFNYEAQQDKSGLPNDRFSAERPEGSISTLTIQRTEQRDSAMYRCASSLVVFPGPNTGELFFGEGSRLTVL.

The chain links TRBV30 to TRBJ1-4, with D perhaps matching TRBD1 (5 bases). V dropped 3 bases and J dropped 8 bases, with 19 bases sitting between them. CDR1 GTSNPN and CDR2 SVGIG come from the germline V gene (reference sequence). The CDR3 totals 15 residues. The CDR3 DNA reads TGTGCCTGGAGCCTCCCCGGGGGGACGCGAGAAAAACTGTTTTTT. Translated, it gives CAWSLPGGTREKLFF.

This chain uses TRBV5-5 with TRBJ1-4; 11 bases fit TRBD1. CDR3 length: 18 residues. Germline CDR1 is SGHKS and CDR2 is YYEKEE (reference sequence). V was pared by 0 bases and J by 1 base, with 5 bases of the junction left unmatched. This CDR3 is CASSLDPGQGGTNEKLFF. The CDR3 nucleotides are TGTGCCAGCAGCTTGGATCCGGGACAGGGGGGAACTAATGAAAAACTGTTTTTT. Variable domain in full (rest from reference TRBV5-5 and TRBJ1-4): DAGVTQSPTHLIKTRGQQVTLRCSPISGHKSVSWYQQVLGQGPQFIFQYYEKEERGRGNFPDRFSARQFPNYSSELNVNALLLGDSALYLCASSLDPGQGGTNEKLFFGSGTQLSVL.

The CDR3, as DNA: TGTGCCATCAGTGAGTCTAGGGGACTAGCGCCTGGTGTTACGCAGTATTTT. As protein: CAISESRGLAPGVTQYF. This rearrangement joins TRBV10-3 to TRBJ2-3; TRBD2 aligns across 10 bases. This CDR3 comprises 17 residues. CDR1 is ENHRY, CDR2 SYGVKD, per germline. The V segment lost 0 bases and the J segment 8 bases; nucleotides outside the gene matches: 11.

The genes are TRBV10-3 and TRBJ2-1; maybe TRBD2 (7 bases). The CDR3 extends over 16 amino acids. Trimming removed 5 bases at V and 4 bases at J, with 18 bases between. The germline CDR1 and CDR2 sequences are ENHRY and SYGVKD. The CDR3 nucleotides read TGTGCCATCAGTTCGCTACGGGGGGCGAGTTACAATGAGCAGTTCTTC. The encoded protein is CAISSLRGASYNEQFF.

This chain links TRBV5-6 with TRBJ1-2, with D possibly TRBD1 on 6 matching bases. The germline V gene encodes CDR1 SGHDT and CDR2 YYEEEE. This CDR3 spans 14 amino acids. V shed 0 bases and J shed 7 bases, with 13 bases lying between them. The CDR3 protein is CASSLGAGASGYTF. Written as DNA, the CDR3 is TGTGCCAGCAGCTTGGGGGCAGGGGCAAGTGGCTACACCTTC.

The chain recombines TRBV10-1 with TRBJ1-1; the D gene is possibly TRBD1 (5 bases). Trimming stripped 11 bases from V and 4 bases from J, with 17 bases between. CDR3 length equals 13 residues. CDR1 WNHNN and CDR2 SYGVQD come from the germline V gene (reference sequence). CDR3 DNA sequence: TGCGCCGCACCTGGGGGGGAGTGCACTGAAGCTTTCTTT. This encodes CAAPGGECTEAFF.

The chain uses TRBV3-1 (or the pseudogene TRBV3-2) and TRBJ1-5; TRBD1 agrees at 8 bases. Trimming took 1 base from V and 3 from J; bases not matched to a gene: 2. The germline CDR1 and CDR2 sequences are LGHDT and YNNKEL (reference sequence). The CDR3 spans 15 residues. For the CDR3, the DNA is TGTGCCAGCAGCCAAGGACAGGGGAACAATCAGCCCCAGCATTTT. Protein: CASSQGQGNNQPQHF.

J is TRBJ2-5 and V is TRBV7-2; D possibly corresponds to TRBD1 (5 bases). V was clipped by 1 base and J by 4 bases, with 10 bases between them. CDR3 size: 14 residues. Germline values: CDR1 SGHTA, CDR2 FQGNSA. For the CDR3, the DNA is TGTGCCAGCAGCTTAGATCCTAGGGGAGAGACCCAGTACTTC. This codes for CASSLDPRGETQYF.

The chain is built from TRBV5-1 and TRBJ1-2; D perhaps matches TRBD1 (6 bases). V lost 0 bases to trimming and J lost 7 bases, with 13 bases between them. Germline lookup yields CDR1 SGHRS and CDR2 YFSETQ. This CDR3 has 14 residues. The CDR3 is CASSLDAGGAGYTF. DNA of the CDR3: TGCGCCAGCAGCTTGGATGCGGGGGGGGCTGGCTACACCTTC.

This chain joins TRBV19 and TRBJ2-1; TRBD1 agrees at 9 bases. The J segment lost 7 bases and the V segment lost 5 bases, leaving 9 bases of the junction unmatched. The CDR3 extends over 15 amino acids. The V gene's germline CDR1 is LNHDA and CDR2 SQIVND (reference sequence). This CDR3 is CASSPTGTGQNEQFF. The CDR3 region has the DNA TGTGCCAGTAGTCCGACCGGGACAGGGCAAAATGAGCAGTTCTTC.

The CDR3 DNA reads as TGCGCCAGCAGCTTGGTTAGCGGGGCAACCCAACCATACGAGCAGTACTTC. Its translation: CASSLVSGATQPYEQYF. The rearrangement uses TRBV5-1 and TRBJ2-7, with 8 bases aligning to TRBD2. CDR3 length equals 17 residues. V shed 0 bases, J shed 4 bases, and the junction held 12 bases outside the gene matches. Germline values: CDR1 SGHRS, CDR2 YFSETQ.

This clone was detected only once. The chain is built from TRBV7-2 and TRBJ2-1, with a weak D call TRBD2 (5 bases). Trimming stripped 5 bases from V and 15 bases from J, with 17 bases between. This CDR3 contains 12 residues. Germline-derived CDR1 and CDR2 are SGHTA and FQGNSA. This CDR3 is CASSPRGARWFF. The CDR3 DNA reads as TGTGCCAGCAGCCCCCGGGGAGCCCGGTGGTTCTTC.

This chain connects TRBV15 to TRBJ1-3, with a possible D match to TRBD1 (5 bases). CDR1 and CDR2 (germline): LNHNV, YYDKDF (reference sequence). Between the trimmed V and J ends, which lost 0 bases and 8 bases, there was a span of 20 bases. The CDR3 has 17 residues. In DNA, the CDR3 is TGTGCCACCAGCAGAGATTGGGCGGGGGTCGGTATGGACACCATATATTTT. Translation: CATSRDWAGVGMDTIYF.

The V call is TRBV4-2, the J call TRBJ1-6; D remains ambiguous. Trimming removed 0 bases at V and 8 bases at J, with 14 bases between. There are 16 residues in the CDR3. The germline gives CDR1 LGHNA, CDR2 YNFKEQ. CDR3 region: CASSQDPSAGDSPLHF. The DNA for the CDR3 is TGTGCCAGCAGCCAAGATCCATCGGCAGGCGATTCACCCCTCCACTTT.

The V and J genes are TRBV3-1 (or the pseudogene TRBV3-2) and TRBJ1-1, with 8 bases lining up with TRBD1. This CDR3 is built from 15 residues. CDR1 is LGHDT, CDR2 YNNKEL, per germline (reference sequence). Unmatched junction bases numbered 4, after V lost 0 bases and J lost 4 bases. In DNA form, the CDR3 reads TGTGCCAGCAGCCAAGACAGGGGGCCGCTCACTGAAGCTTTCTTT. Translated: CASSQDRGPLTEAFF.

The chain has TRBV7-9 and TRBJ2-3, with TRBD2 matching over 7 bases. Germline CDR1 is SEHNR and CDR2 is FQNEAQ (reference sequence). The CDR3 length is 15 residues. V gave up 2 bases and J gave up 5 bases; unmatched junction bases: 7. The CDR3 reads CASSLPTGGGDTQYF. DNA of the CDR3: TGTGCCAGCAGCTTACCAACGGGGGGAGGAGATACGCAGTATTTT.

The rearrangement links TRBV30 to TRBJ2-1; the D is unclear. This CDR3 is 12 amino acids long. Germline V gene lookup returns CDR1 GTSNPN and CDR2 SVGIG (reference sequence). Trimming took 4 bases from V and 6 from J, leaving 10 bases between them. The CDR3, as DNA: TGTGCCTGGAATAGATTGAGCAATGAGCAGTTCTTC. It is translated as CAWNRLSNEQFF.

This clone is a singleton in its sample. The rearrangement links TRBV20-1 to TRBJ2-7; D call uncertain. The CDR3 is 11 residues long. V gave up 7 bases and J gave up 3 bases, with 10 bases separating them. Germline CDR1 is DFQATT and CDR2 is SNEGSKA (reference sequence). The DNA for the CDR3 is TGCAGTGTTTTGGAGTACTACGAGCAGTACTTC. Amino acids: CSVLEYYEQYF.

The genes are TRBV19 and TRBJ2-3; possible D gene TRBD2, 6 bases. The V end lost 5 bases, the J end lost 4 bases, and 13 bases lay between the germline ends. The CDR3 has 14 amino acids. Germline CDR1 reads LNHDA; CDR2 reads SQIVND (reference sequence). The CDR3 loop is CASSLGRSADTQYF. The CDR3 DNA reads TGTGCCAGTAGTCTCGGGAGAAGTGCAGATACGCAGTATTTT.